This passage covers 27 T cell receptor beta chains from one sample sequenced in a study of technical replicates of blood from a handful of donors. Data came from immunoSEQ multiplex PCR; TCRdb stores just in-frame clones and leaves some out. The sample lists approximately 70,000 clones, 92% occurring once. Sequencing was done on a sample of T cells isolated from PBMCs. Source of these receptors: a human donor in good health.

V and J are TRBV11-2 and TRBJ2-3; D gene unclear. Germline values: CDR1 SGHAT, CDR2 FQNNGV. The CDR3 has 14 residues. Trimming cost V 1 base and J 0 bases, with 5 bases left between them. The DNA of the CDR3 is TGTGCCAGCAGCTTAGGAGTTAGCACAGATACGCAGTATTTT. Translating gives CASSLGVSTDTQYF. The full variable domain, in which reference TRBV11-2 and TRBJ2-3 provide the parts outside the CDR3, is EAGVAQSPRYKIIEKRQSVAFWCNPISGHATLYWYQQILGQGPKLLIQFQNNGVVDDSQLPKDRFSAERLKGVDSTLKIQPAKLEDSAVYLCASSLGVSTDTQYFGPGTRLTVL.

The gene calls are TRBV6-1 and TRBJ2-1; TRBD1 matches 8 bases. Germline CDR1 and CDR2: MNHNS and SASEGT. V shed 6 bases, J shed 7 bases, and the junction held 11 bases outside the gene matches. The CDR3 spans 15 residues. The CDR3 protein is CASRQDRGSWNEQFF. CDR3 sequence (DNA): TGTGCCAGCAGACAAGACAGGGGAAGTTGGAATGAGCAGTTCTTC.

The J gene is TRBJ2-1, the V gene TRBV14; D remains unclear. The CDR3 has 12 amino acids. Germline V CDR1 and CDR2: SGHDN, FVKESK. The V and J ends lost 2 bases and 4 bases respectively, with 3 bases between them. The CDR3 sequence: CASSQSYNEQFF. The DNA of the CDR3 is TGTGCCAGCAGCCAATCTTACAATGAGCAGTTCTTC.

V gene TRBV7-2 combines with J gene TRBJ1-2; D ambiguous. The germline V gene has CDR1 SGHTA and CDR2 FQGNSA. The ends were cut back, 1 base at V and 14 bases at J, with 17 bases in the middle. The CDR3 has 13 residues. In DNA, the CDR3 is TGTGCCAGCAGCTTAGGTCACGGTCGGGAAGGGACCTTC. The encoded protein is CASSLGHGREGTF.

The rearrangement joins TRBV7-2 to TRBJ1-2; 9 bases line up with TRBD1. The CDR3 consists of 16 residues. Germline V lookup: CDR1 SGHTA, CDR2 FQGNSA. V was pared by 5 bases and J by 5 bases, with 12 bases of the junction left unmatched. In DNA, the CDR3 is TGTGCCAGCAGCCTAGACTTACAGACAGGGGGATATGGCTACACCTTC. Protein product: CASSLDLQTGGYGYTF.

This chain connects TRBV11-2 to TRBJ1-2; D unclear. Germline CDR1 and CDR2: SGHAT and FQNNGV. The CDR3 spans 12 residues. V lost 5 bases, J lost 5 bases, and 9 bases lay in between. CDR3 in amino acids: CASSPHGYGYTF. DNA for the CDR3: TGTGCCAGCAGCCCCCACGGGTATGGCTACACCTTC.

The table lists this clone with a count of one. This chain uses TRBV7-3 with TRBJ2-1; 9 bases line up with TRBD2. From germline, CDR1 is SGHTA and CDR2 FQGTGA. CDR3 length: 16 residues. Germline trimming cut 2 bases from V and 10 bases from J; bases unmatched to any gene: 12. The DNA for the CDR3 is TGTGCCAGCAGCTTAGACGCAGCGGGAGGCATGCGGGAGCAGTTCTTC. It encodes CASSLDAAGGMREQFF.

The CDR3 DNA reads TGTGCCTTCCTCGGTGAAAAACTGTTTTTT. This sequence encodes CAFLGEKLFF. V usage is TRBV30 and J usage is TRBJ1-4; no firm D call. This CDR3 comprises 10 residues. V shed 7 bases and J shed 7 bases, with 7 bases lying between them. Germline lookup yields CDR1 GTSNPN and CDR2 SVGIG (reference sequence).

This sequence joins TRBV28 and TRBJ2-7, with 9 positions matching TRBD1. Germline CDR1 and CDR2: MDHEN and SYDVKM. The V segment lost 3 bases and the J segment 4 bases; nucleotides outside the gene matches: 7. The CDR3 has 15 amino acids. The CDR3 spells CASSLVRDRGYEQYF. The CDR3 DNA reads TGTGCCAGCAGTTTGGTAAGAGACAGGGGGTACGAGCAGTACTTC. The full variable domain, its missing parts supplied by reference TRBV28 and TRBJ2-7, is DVKVTQSSRYLVKRTGEKVFLECVQDMDHENMFWYRQDPGLGLRLIYFSYDVKMKEKGDIPEGYSVSREKKERFSLILESASTNQTSMYLCASSLVRDRGYEQYFGPGTRLTVT.

The rearrangement uses TRBV7-9 and TRBJ1-1, with D perhaps matching TRBD1 (5 bases). Germline V CDR1 and CDR2: SEHNR, FQNEAQ (reference sequence). Trimming stripped 5 bases from V and 4 bases from J, with 11 bases between. This CDR3 spans 13 amino acids. The CDR3 DNA follows: TGTGCCAGCAGCCCTCAGGGATCCACTGAAGCTTTCTTT. Protein product: CASSPQGSTEAFF.

The chain joins TRBV10-3 to TRBJ1-1; no firm D call. CDR3 length: 15 residues. From germline, CDR1 is ENHRY and CDR2 SYGVKD. Trimming took off 3 bases at V and 0 bases at J, with 11 bases between the two ends. CDR3 in DNA: TGTGCCATCAGTGATAACAACCTTCTGAACACTGAAGCTTTCTTT. Translated, it gives CAISDNNLLNTEAFF.

The chain joins TRBV10-3 to TRBJ1-5; 10 nucleotides agree with TRBD1. The germline CDR1 and CDR2 sequences are ENHRY and SYGVKD. Germline trimming cut 6 bases from V and 6 bases from J; bases unmatched to any gene: 2. This CDR3 contains 13 residues. The CDR3 protein is CAISRDRGQPQHF. As DNA, the CDR3 is TGTGCCATCAGCCGGGACAGGGGTCAGCCCCAGCATTTT.

The chain couples TRBV4-1 to TRBJ1-4, with 7 nucleotides matching TRBD1. CDR3 length: 16 residues. V gave up 4 bases and J gave up 6 bases; unmatched junction bases: 11. Germline assignment: CDR1 MGHRA and CDR2 YSYEKL. The CDR3 DNA sequence: TGCGCCAGCAGCCTCCGAAAGGGAGACAGGGATGAAAAACTGTTTTTT. It translates to CASSLRKGDRDEKLFF.

The rearrangement links TRBV19 to TRBJ1-4; possibly TRBD1 for D (5 bases). Between the trimmed V and J ends, which lost 5 bases and 8 bases, there was a span of 12 bases. CDR1 is LNHDA, CDR2 SQIVND, per germline (reference sequence). The CDR3 runs 13 residues. The CDR3 spells CASSRGDSEKLFF. CDR3 bases: TGTGCCAGTAGTCGGGGGGACTCGGAAAAACTGTTTTTT.

The chain has TRBV9 and TRBJ2-7; maybe TRBD1 (5 bases). Trimming removed 7 bases at V and 4 bases at J, with 15 bases between. CDR3 length equals 13 residues. CDR1 and CDR2 (germline): SGDLS, YYNGEE. Here the CDR3 reads CASDVTVYYEQYF. The CDR3 DNA reads TGTGCCAGCGACGTGACAGTTTATTACGAGCAGTACTTC.

This sequence joins TRBV6-7 and TRBJ1-1, with D possibly being TRBD1 (6 bases). TRBV6-7 is reported as an ORF; its role is uncertain. Trimming stripped 6 bases from V and 5 bases from J, with 13 bases between. CDR3 length equals 13 residues. Written as DNA, the CDR3 is TGTGCCAGCAGGCTCACAGGGCGAACTGAAGCTTTCTTT. It specifies CASRLTGRTEAFF.

The chain is built from TRBV27 and TRBJ2-7, with 9 nucleotides matching TRBD1. V lost 4 bases to trimming and J lost 3 bases; unmatched junction nucleotides: 1. The V gene's germline CDR1 is MNHEY and CDR2 SMNVEV (reference sequence). This CDR3 spans 13 amino acids. The chain's CDR3 is CASSWGQGYEQYF. Written as DNA, the CDR3 is TGTGCCAGCAGTTGGGGACAGGGCTACGAGCAGTACTTC.

This chain uses TRBV29-1 with TRBJ1-2; no firm D call. There are 14 residues in the CDR3. Per the germline V gene, CDR1 is SQVTM and CDR2 is ANQGSEA. The V end was cut by 4 bases, the J end by 0 bases, with 12 bases between. Here the CDR3 DNA reads TGCAGCGTTGGAGAAACGGGAGCTAACTATGGCTACACCTTC. It codes for CSVGETGANYGYTF.

The chain is built from TRBV29-1 and TRBJ1-3; the match to TRBD1 covers 8 bases. V was clipped by 4 bases and J by 4 bases; unmatched bases: 9. CDR1 and CDR2 (germline): SQVTM, ANQGSEA. This CDR3 has 15 amino acids. In DNA, the CDR3 is TGCAGCGTTGGAGTCTTGGGACAGGTCGGAAACACCATATATTTT. Amino acids: CSVGVLGQVGNTIYF.

The chain is built from TRBV7-9 and TRBJ2-7, with 7 bases lining up with TRBD2. The CDR3 runs 14 residues. V lost 3 bases, J lost 2 bases, and 4 bases stayed unmatched. CDR1 and CDR2 from the germline V gene are SEHNR and FQNEAQ (reference sequence). Here the CDR3 DNA reads TGTGCCAGCAGCTTGGCGGGAGTGGCCTACGAGCAGTACTTC. Protein sequence: CASSLAGVAYEQYF.

V and J are TRBV6-5 and TRBJ2-3; TRBD2 agrees at 8 bases. The CDR3 is made up of 16 amino acids. Trimming at V came to 0 bases and at J to 5 bases, leaving 7 bases not matched to a gene. Per germline, CDR1 MNHEY and CDR2 SVGAGI. The CDR3 sequence is CASSYSGREVIDTQYF. Here the CDR3 DNA reads TGTGCCAGCAGTTACTCTGGGCGGGAGGTAATAGATACGCAGTATTTT.

The chain carries TRBV7-9 and TRBJ1-1; no reliable D call. Per the germline V gene, CDR1 is SEHNR and CDR2 is FQNEAQ (reference sequence). This CDR3 has 15 amino acids. V gave up 3 bases and J gave up 1 base, with 12 bases separating them. Here the CDR3 DNA reads TGTGCCAGCAGCTTGAGGGTCGGCACGAACACTGAAGCTTTCTTT. This translates into CASSLRVGTNTEAFF.

V and J are TRBV7-3 and TRBJ1-2; TRBD1 is a possible D gene (6 bases). The CDR3 has 15 amino acids. Between the trimmed V and J ends, which lost 2 bases and 6 bases, there was a span of 16 bases. In germline, CDR1 is SGHTA, CDR2 FQGTGA. The CDR3 DNA reads as TGTGCCAGCAGCTTAGCCCCAAACAGGGTCCATGGCTACACCTTC. Translated, it gives CASSLAPNRVHGYTF.

The chain has TRBV2 and TRBJ2-1; 11 nucleotides match TRBD2. Per the germline V gene, CDR1 is SNHLY and CDR2 is FYNNEI. The trim removed 7 bases at V and 7 bases at J, leaving 9 bases unmatched. This CDR3 contains 15 residues. CDR3 nucleotides: TGTGCCAGCAAGAAAGAGGTAGCGGGAGGGAATGAGCAGTTCTTC. This codes for CASKKEVAGGNEQFF.

The chain carries TRBV7-6 and TRBJ1-1; TRBD1 might be the D (5 bases). V was shortened by 3 bases and J by 0 bases, with 8 bases between the two germline ends. CDR3 length: 14 residues. Germline CDR1 and CDR2: SGHVS and FNYEAQ. DNA for the CDR3: TGTGCCAGCAGCTTTCGGGGGTTGAACACTGAAGCTTTCTTT. Its protein is CASSFRGLNTEAFF.

J is TRBJ1-2 and V is TRBV12-5; the match to TRBD1 covers 10 bases. Germline V CDR1 and CDR2: LGHNT, FRNRAP. The CDR3 sequence is 16 residues long. V was pared by 6 bases and J by 5 bases, with 12 bases of the junction left unmatched. The CDR3 protein is CASGAESGQGRYGYTF. The CDR3 nucleotides read TGTGCTAGTGGAGCCGAGTCGGGACAGGGGCGATATGGCTACACCTTC. The entire variable domain, with the rest obtained from reference TRBV12-5 and TRBJ1-2, is as follows: DARVTQTPRHKVTEMGQEVTMRCQPILGHNTVFWYRQTMMQGLELLAYFRNRAPLDDSGMPKDRFSAEMPDATLATLKIQPSEPRDSAVYFCASGAESGQGRYGYTFGSGTRLTVV.

The genes are TRBV2 and TRBJ2-5; tentative D call: TRBD1 (8 bases). The CDR3 contains 14 residues. The germline V gene has CDR1 SNHLY and CDR2 FYNNEI. Trimming pared 7 bases from V and 5 bases from J, leaving 17 bases between. The CDR3 loop reads CASTSGRDRETQYF. Here the CDR3 DNA reads TGTGCCAGCACCTCGGGGAGGGACAGGGAGACCCAGTACTTC.